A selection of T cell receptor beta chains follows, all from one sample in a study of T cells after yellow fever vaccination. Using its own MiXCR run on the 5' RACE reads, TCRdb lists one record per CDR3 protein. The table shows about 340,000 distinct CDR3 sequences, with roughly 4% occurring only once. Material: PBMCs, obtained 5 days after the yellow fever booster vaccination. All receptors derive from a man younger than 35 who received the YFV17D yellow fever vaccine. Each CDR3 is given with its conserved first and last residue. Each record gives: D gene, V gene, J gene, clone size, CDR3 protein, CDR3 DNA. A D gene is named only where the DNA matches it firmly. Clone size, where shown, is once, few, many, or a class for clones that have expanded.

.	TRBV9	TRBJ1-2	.	CASSRELGGAYGYTF	TGTGCCAGCAGCCGGGAGCTGGGTGGAGCCTATGGCTACACCTTC
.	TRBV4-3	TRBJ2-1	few	CASSQDILGAYNEQFF	TGCGCCAGCAGCCAAGATATCCTGGGCGCCTACAATGAGCAGTTCTTC
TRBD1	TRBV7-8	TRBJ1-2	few	CASSLGFRGPRGYTF	TGTGCCAGCAGCTTAGGTTTTAGGGGGCCGAGAGGCTACACCTTC
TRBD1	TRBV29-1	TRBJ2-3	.	CSVFRTGGYSRDTQYF	TGCAGCGTTTTCCGGACAGGGGGCTACTCTAGAGATACGCAGTATTTT
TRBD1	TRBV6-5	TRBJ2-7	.	CASRLRTGSSGEQYF	TGTGCCAGCAGACTCCGGACAGGGTCGTCGGGCGAGCAGTACTTC
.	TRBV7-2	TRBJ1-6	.	CASSRSDSPLHF	TGTGCCAGCAGCCGTAGCGATTCACCCCTCCACTTT
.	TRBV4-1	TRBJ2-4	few	CASSQAMRQSRNIQYF	TGCGCCAGCAGCCAAGCAATGCGACAATCGAGAAACATTCAGTACTTC
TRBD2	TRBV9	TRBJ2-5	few	CASSVEGLAGEETQYF	TGTGCCAGCAGCGTAGAGGGACTAGCGGGAGAAGAGACCCAGTACTTC
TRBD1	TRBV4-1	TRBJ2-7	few	CASSFLRQGGYEQYF	TGCGCCAGCAGTTTTCTGAGACAGGGCGGGTACGAGCAGTACTTC
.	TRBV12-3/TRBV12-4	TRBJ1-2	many	CASRNLGFTYGYTF	TGTGCCAGCAGAAACTTAGGGTTTACCTATGGCTACACCTTC
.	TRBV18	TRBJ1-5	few	CASSPTGGRKHF	TGTGCCAGCTCACCTACAGGTGGGAGGAAGCATTTT
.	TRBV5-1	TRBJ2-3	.	CASRTQTDTQYF	TGCGCCAGCAGGACCCAGACAGATACGCAGTATTTT
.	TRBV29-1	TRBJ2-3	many	CSVGSSRGRWDTQYF	TGCAGCGTTGGGTCCTCGCGGGGCCGTTGGGATACGCAGTATTTT
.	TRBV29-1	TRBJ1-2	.	CSVPIGEVYGYTF	TGCAGCGTACCCATTGGGGAAGTCTATGGCTACACCTTC
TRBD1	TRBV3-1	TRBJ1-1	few	CASLQGAGTEAFF	TGTGCCAGCCTACAGGGGGCCGGGACTGAAGCTTTCTTT
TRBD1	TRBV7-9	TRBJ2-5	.	CASSLTGWETQYF	TGTGCCAGCAGCTTGACAGGGTGGGAGACCCAGTACTTC
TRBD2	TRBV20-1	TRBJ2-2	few	CSARVPTSGAAGELFF	TGCAGTGCTAGAGTGCCGACTAGCGGGGCTGCCGGGGAGCTGTTTTTT
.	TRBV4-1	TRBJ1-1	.	CASSQGLVRSMNTEAFF	TGCGCCAGCAGCCAAGGTCTGGTAAGGAGCATGAACACTGAAGCTTTCTTT
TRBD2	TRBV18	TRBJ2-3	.	CASSSHPPGGTDTQYF	TGTGCCAGCTCATCTCATCCGCCCGGGGGGACAGATACGCAGTATTTT
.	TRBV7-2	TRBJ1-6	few	CASSLGSSLVSYNSPLHF	TGTGCCAGCAGCTTAGGCTCCAGTCTTGTCTCCTATAATTCACCCCTCCACTTT
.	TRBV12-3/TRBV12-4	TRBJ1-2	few	CASSGETDYGYTF	TGTGCCAGCAGTGGTGAGACAGACTATGGCTACACCTTC
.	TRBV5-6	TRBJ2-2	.	CASSFRGPFVGELFF	TGTGCCAGCAGCTTCCGGGGGCCTTTTGTCGGGGAGCTGTTTTTT
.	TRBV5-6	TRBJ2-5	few	CASSSVRGGETQYF	TGTGCCAGCAGCTCCGTGAGGGGGGGAGAGACCCAGTACTTC
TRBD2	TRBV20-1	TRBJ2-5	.	CSARDRRGKETQYF	TGCAGTGCTAGAGATCGGCGGGGGAAAGAGACCCAGTACTTC
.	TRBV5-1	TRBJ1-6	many	CASSLLTGLNNSPLHF	TGCGCCAGCAGCTTGTTAACAGGGCTAAATAATTCACCCCTCCACTTT
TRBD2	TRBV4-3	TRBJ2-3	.	CASSQDLPGGQTDTQYF	TGCGCCAGCAGCCAAGATCTTCCGGGGGGGCAAACAGATACGCAGTATTTT
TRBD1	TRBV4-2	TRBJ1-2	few	CASSQDEGADYGYTF	TGTGCCAGCAGCCAAGATGAGGGGGCGGACTATGGCTACACCTTC
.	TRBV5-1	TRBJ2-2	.	CASGQDLNTGELFF	TGCGCCAGCGGGCAGGATTTGAACACCGGGGAGCTGTTTTTT
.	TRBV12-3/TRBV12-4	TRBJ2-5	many	CASSLSSRETQYF	TGTGCCAGCAGTTTAAGTTCACGAGAGACCCAGTACTTC
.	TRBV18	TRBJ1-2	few	CASSLTPNYGYTF	TGTGCCAGCTCACTTACGCCGAACTATGGCTACACCTTC
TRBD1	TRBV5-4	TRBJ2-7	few	CASSPGQGLEQYF	TGTGCCAGCAGCCCCGGACAGGGGCTCGAGCAGTACTTC
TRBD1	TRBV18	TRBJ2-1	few	CASSPWSRGRVNEQFF	TGTGCCAGCTCACCATGGAGCAGGGGGCGCGTCAATGAGCAGTTCTTC
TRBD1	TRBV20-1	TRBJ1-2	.	CSARDRVTNYGYTF	TGCAGTGCTAGGGACAGGGTTACTAACTATGGCTACACCTTC
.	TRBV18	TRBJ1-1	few	CASSPEAVPRAFF	TGTGCCAGCTCACCAGAGGCTGTCCCACGGGCTTTCTTT
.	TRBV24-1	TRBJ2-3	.	CATTSGVPTDTQYF	TGTGCCACCACCTCAGGGGTTCCGACAGATACGCAGTATTTT
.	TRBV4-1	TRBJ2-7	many	CASREGLTTSYEQYF	TGCGCCAGCAGAGAGGGACTCACCACCTCCTACGAGCAGTACTTC
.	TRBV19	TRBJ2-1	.	CASTAGQYNEQFF	TGTGCCAGTACCGCGGGTCAGTACAATGAGCAGTTCTTC